This TCR beta chain was profiled in a study of cytomegalovirus exposure and HLA in healthy donors. Concerning this clone itself: Its antigen is undetermined.

The PCR made use of 60 Vbeta and 13 Jbeta primers. Sequencing used immunoSEQ multiplex PCR; TCRdb keeps in-frame clones, though not all of them. The repertoire includes about 120,000 clones, roughly 83% of them detected once, and approximately 20% sits in the top ten. Whole-study results and caveats: Most TCR sequences were seen very rarely across donors, but some public TCRs occurred in many.

Material for sequencing was PBMCs. The receptor was derived from a man between 18 and 29 years old in good health and CMV-seropositive.

CDR3 nucleotide sequence: TGTGCCAGCAGCCCCACTCAAACAGGGGATACGCAGTATTTT. Residues: CASSPTQTGDTQYF. This chain uses TRBV5-6 with TRBJ2-3; a possible D gene is TRBD1 (6 bases). Germline loops: CDR1 SGHDT, CDR2 YYEEEE. This CDR3 is built from 14 residues. With 4 bases removed from V and 6 bases from J, the gap between germline ends came to 15 bases.